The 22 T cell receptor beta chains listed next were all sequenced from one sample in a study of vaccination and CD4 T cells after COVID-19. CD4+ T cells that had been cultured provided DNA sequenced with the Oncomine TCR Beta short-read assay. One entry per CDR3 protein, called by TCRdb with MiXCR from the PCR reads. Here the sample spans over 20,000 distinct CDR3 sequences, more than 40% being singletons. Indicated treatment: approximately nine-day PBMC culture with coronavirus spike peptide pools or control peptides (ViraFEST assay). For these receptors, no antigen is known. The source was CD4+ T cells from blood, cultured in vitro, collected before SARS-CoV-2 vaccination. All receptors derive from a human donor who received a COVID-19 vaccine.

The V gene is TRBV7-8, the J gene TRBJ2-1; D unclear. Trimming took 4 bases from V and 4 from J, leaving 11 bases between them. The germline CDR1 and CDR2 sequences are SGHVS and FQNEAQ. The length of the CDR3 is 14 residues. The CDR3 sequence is CASSSRLWYNEQFF. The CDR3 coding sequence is TGTGCCAGCAGCTCAAGGTTGTGGTACAATGAGCAGTTCTTC.

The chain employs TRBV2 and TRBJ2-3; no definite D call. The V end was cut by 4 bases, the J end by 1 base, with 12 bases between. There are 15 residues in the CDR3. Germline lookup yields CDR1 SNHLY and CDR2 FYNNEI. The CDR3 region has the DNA TGTGCCAGCAGTGGGGGTTGGGCCCGCACAGATACGCAGTATTTT. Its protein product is CASSGGWARTDTQYF.

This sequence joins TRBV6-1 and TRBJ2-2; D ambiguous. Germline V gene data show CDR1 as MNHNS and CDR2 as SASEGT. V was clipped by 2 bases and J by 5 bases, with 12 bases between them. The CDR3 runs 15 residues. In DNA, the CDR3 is TGTGCCAGCAGTGAAAGGTGGGCTAGTACCGGGGAGCTGTTTTTT. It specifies CASSERWASTGELFF.

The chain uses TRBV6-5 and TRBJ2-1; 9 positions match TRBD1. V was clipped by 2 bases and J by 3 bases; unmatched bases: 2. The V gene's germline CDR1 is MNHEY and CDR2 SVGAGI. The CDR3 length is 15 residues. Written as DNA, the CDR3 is TGTGCCAGCAGTTACGGGACAGGGAGCTACAATGAGCAGTTCTTC. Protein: CASSYGTGSYNEQFF.

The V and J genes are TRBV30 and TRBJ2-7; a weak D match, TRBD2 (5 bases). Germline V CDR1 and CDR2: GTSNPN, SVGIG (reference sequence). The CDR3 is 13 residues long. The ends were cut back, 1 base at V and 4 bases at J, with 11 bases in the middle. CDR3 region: CAWSGEGWYEQYF. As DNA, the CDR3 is TGTGCCTGGAGTGGAGAGGGCTGGTACGAGCAGTACTTC.

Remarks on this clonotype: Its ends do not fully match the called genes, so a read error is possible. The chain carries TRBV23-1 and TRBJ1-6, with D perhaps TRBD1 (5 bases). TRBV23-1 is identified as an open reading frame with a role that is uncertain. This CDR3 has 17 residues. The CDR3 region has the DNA TGCGCCAGCAGTCAACCGCGGCAGGGAAGTGGTAATTCACCCCTCCCCTTT. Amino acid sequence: CASSQPRQGSGNSPLPF.

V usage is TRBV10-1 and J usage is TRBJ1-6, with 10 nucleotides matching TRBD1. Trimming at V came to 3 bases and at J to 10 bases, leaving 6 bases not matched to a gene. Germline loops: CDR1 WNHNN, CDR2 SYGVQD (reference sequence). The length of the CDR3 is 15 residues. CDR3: CASSEIRTGGSPLHF. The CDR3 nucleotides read TGCGCCAGCAGTGAAATCCGGACAGGGGGGTCACCCCTCCACTTT.

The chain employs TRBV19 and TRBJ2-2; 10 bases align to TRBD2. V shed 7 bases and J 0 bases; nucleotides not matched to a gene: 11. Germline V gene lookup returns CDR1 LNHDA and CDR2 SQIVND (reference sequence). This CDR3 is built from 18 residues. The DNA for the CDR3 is TGTGCCAGTACTAGTAGGTCTAGCGGGGGCGCGAACACCGGGGAGCTGTTTTTT. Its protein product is CASTSRSSGGANTGELFF.

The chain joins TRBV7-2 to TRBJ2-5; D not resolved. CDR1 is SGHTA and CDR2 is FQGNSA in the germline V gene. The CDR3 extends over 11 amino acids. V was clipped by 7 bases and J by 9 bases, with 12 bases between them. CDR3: CASTSSRAQYF. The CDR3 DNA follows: TGTGCCAGCACCTCGAGTAGAGCCCAGTACTTC.

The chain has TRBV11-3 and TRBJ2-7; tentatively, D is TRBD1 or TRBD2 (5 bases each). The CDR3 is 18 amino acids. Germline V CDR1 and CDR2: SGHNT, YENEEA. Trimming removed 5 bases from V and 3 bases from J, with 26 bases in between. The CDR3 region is CASSTLFSGGVQSYEQYF. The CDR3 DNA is TGTGCCAGCAGCACACTTTTTAGTGGGGGAGTTCAAAGCTACGAGCAGTACTTC.

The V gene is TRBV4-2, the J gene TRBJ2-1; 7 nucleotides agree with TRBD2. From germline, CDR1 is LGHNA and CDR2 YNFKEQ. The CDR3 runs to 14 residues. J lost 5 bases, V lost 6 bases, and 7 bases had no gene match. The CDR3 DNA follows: TGTGCCAGCAGGCGGACCGGGACTAACAATGAGCAGTTCTTC. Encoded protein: CASRRTGTNNEQFF.

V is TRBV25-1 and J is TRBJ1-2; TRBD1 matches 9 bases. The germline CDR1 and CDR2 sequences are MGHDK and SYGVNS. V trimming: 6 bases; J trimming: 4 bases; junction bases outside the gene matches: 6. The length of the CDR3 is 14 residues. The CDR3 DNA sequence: TGTGCCAGCAGCCCCGGGACAGGGACCTATGGCTACACCTTC. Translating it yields CASSPGTGTYGYTF.

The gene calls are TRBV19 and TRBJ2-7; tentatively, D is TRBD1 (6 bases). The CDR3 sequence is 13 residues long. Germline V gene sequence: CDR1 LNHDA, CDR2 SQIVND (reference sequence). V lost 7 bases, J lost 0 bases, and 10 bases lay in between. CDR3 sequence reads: CASNRAGSYEQYF. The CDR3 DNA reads TGTGCCAGTAACAGGGCAGGCTCCTACGAGCAGTACTTC. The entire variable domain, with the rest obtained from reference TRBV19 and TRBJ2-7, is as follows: DGGITQSPKYLFRKEGQNVTLSCEQNLNHDAMYWYRQDPGQGLRLIYYSQIVNDFQKGDIAEGYSVSREKKESFPLTVTSAQKNPTAFYLCASNRAGSYEQYFGPGTRLTVT.

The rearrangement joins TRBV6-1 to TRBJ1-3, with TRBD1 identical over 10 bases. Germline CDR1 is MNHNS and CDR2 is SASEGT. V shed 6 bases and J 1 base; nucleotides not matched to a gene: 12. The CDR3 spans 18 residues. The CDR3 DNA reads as TGTGCCAGCAGACCCGACCCGGGACAGGGGAGTTCTGGAAACACCATATATTTT. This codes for CASRPDPGQGSSGNTIYF.

The CDR3 loop reads CSAFSVAGRRETQYF. DNA for the CDR3: TGCAGTGCTTTTTCAGTAGCGGGGCGTCGGGAGACCCAGTACTTC. J is TRBJ2-5 and V is TRBV20-1, with 8 bases fitting TRBD2. The germline V gene has CDR1 DFQATT and CDR2 SNEGSKA (reference sequence). The CDR3 spans 15 residues. Germline trimming cut 5 bases from V and 5 bases from J; bases unmatched to any gene: 13.

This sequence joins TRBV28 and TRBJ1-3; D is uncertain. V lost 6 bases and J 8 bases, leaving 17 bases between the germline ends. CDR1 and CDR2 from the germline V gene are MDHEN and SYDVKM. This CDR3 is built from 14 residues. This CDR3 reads CASRPPFPNYTIYF. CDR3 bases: TGTGCCAGCAGACCCCCTTTCCCCAACTACACCATATATTTT. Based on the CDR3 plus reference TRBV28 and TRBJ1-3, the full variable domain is DVKVTQSSRYLVKRTGEKVFLECVQDMDHENMFWYRQDPGLGLRLIYFSYDVKMKEKGDIPEGYSVSREKKERFSLILESASTNQTSMYLCASRPPFPNYTIYFGEGSWLTVV.

The CDR3 sequence: CASSPTRQGVSVPPLHF. CDR3 DNA: TGTGCCAGTAGTCCGACCCGACAGGGGGTCTCTGTTCCACCCCTCCACTTT. The J gene is TRBJ1-6, the V gene TRBV19; 9 bases map to TRBD1. Unmatched junction bases numbered 16, after V lost 5 bases and J lost 11 bases. The CDR3 consists of 17 residues. CDR1 and CDR2 from the germline V gene are LNHDA and SQIVND (reference sequence).

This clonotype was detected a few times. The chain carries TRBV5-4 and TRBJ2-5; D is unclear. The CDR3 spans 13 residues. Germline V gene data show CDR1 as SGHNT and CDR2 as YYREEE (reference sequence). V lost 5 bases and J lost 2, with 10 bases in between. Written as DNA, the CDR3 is TGTGCCAGCAGGGCTCCGACGCAAGAGACCCAGTACTTC. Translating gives CASRAPTQETQYF.

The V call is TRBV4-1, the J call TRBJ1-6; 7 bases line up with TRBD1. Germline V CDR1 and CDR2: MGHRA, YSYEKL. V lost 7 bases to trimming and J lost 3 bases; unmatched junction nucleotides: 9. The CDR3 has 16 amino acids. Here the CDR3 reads CASTRNQGDYNSPLHF. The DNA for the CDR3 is TGCGCCAGCACCAGAAATCAGGGGGACTATAATTCACCCCTCCACTTT.

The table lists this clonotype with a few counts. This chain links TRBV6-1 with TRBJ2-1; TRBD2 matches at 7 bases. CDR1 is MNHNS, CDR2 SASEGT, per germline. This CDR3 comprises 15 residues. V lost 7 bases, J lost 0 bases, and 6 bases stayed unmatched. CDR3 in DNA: TGTGCCAGCACCACGGGGGGAGGCTCCTACAATGAGCAGTTCTTC. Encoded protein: CASTTGGGSYNEQFF.

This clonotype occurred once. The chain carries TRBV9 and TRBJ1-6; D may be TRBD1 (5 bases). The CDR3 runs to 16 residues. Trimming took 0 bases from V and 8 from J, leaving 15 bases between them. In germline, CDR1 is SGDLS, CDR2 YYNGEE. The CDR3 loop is CASSVAALGEDSPLHF. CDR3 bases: TGTGCCAGCAGCGTAGCTGCTCTAGGGGAAGATTCACCCCTCCACTTT.

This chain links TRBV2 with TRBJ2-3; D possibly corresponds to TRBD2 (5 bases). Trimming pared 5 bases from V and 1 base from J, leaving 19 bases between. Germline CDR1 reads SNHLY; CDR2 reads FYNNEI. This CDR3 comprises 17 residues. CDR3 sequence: CASSSPPGSGRTDTQYF. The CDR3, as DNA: TGTGCCAGCAGTTCACCACCTGGGAGCGGACGCACAGATACGCAGTATTTT.